These T cell receptor beta chains were read from a single sample in a study of cytomegalovirus exposure and HLA in healthy donors. Libraries were prepared by immunoSEQ multiplex PCR; TCRdb keeps only in-frame clonotypes and omits some of them. The data show some 210,000 clones, more than 75% seen once. Input material: PBMCs. The receptors here all came from a male donor in good health and CMV-seronegative. Each CDR3 is given with its conserved first and last residue. D genes are given only for firm matches. Expanded clones get a size class; other rows say once, few or many, or leave the size out.

j_call	clone_size	d_call	v_call	cdr3_aa	cdr3_nt
TRBJ2-7	NA	TRBD1	TRBV5-5	CASRAPGTGSYEQYF	TGTGCCAGCAGGGCGCCCGGGACAGGCTCCTACGAGCAGTACTTC
TRBJ1-1	NA	NA	TRBV6-4	CASSRRGGDTEAFF	TGTGCCAGCAGCCGGAGGGGGGGGGACACTGAAGCTTTCTTT
TRBJ1-1	few	NA	TRBV16	CASSQSGGGNTEAFF	TGTGCCAGCAGCCAATCGGGAGGGGGGAACACTGAAGCTTTCTTT
TRBJ2-5	NA	NA	TRBV9	CASSVEHEGTQYF	TGTGCCAGCAGCGTAGAACACGAGGGGACCCAGTACTTC
TRBJ2-3	NA	NA	TRBV10-2	CASSEYNTGRSTDTQYF	TGCGCCAGCAGCGAATACAATACAGGGCGTAGCACAGATACGCAGTATTTT
TRBJ1-5	NA	NA	TRBV6-1	CASSDLIGNQPQHF	TGTGCCAGCAGTGACCTAATTGGCAATCAGCCCCAGCATTTT
TRBJ2-1	NA	NA	TRBV7-9	CASSPNREQFF	TGTGCCAGCAGCCCTAACCGCGAGCAGTTCTTC
TRBJ2-1	once	NA	TRBV5-1	CASSLVGGNEQFF	TGCGCCAGCAGCTTGGTAGGGGGCAATGAGCAGTTCTTC
TRBJ2-3	NA	TRBD2	TRBV5-1	CASGDFTGGTDTQYF	TGCGCCAGCGGCGACTTCACCGGGGGGACAGATACGCAGTATTTT
TRBJ1-2	NA	TRBD1	TRBV11-2	CASRRDRSNYGYTF	TGTGCCAGCAGACGGGACAGATCTAACTATGGCTACACCTTC
TRBJ2-1	NA	NA	TRBV6-4	CASSAGTHNEQFF	TGTGCCAGCAGTGCCGGGACTCACAATGAGCAGTTCTTC
TRBJ2-5	NA	NA	TRBV5-1	CASSFSTRGYQETQYF	TGCGCCAGCAGCTTCTCCACTAGAGGGTACCAAGAGACCCAGTACTTC
TRBJ2-5	NA	TRBD2	TRBV11-2	CASSQGQGTSGREETQYF	TGTGCCAGCAGCCAGGGACAGGGGACTAGCGGGAGGGAAGAGACCCAGTACTTC
TRBJ2-3	few	NA	TRBV30	CAWSVAGAGDTQYF	TGTGCCTGGAGTGTCGCGGGGGCTGGGGATACGCAGTATTTT
TRBJ1-5	NA	TRBD1	TRBV6-4	CASGDRDRNQPQHF	TGTGCCAGCGGGGACCGGGACAGAAATCAGCCCCAGCATTTT
TRBJ1-1	NA	NA	TRBV6-5	CASSYPGGGSEAFF	TGTGCCAGCAGTTACCCAGGAGGAGGGTCTGAAGCTTTCTTT
TRBJ1-1	NA	TRBD1	TRBV15	CATSRGTQGMNTEAFF	TGTGCCACCAGCAGAGGAACACAGGGGATGAACACTGAAGCTTTCTTT
TRBJ2-1	once	TRBD1	TRBV11-3	CASSFRDRALGNEQFF	TGTGCCAGCAGCTTCCGGGACAGGGCTCTCGGCAATGAGCAGTTCTTC
TRBJ2-3	few	NA	TRBV28	CASSYDSTDTQYF	TGTGCCAGCAGCTATGACAGTACAGATACGCAGTATTTT
TRBJ2-5	NA	NA	TRBV5-1	CASRPGNRETQYF	TGCGCCAGCAGGCCAGGGAATAGGGAGACCCAGTACTTC
TRBJ1-3	NA	TRBD1	TRBV18	CASSHTGAGNTIYF	TGTGCCAGCTCACACACAGGGGCTGGAAACACCATATATTTT
TRBJ2-7	once	NA	TRBV18	CASKPAGMGYEQYF	TGTGCCAGCAAACCAGCGGGTATGGGCTACGAGCAGTACTTC
TRBJ2-1	NA	TRBD2	TRBV10-2	CASSELGLAENNEQFF	TGCGCCAGCAGTGAGCTAGGACTAGCGGAAAACAATGAGCAGTTCTTC
TRBJ2-1	NA	TRBD2	TRBV5-1	CASRAGGVDEQFF	TGCGCCAGCAGGGCGGGAGGTGTCGATGAGCAGTTCTTC
TRBJ2-3	NA	TRBD2	TRBV18	CASSPSTSRNTDTQYF	TGTGCCAGCTCACCCTCGACTAGCAGAAACACAGATACGCAGTATTTT